This T cell receptor (beta chain) was obtained from a study of CD8+CD57+ T cells in acquired aplastic anemia. Findings and limits, study-wide: Overlapping CD8+ CDR3 repertoires of patients and controls contained some 30 shared sequences. Patients were compared with controls for CD8+ Simpson's diversity, and no significant difference emerged.

CDR1 is MNHEY, CDR2 SVGAGI, per germline. CDR3 length equals 13 residues. The ends lost 7 bases at V and 7 bases at J; junction bases unmatched: 8. In the case of this clonotype: Its antigen is as yet unknown.

Profiling of TCR beta VDJ combinations and CDR3 sequences used genomic DNA as template. MiXCR, run by TCRdb on the reads, gives a single entry per CDR3 protein. The sample has approximately 200,000 distinct CDR3 sequences, under 55% seen once. Patients included in sequencing had previously demonstrated CD8+CD57+ cell expansion by flow cytometry. The rearrangement joins TRBV6-5 to TRBJ2-7, with 9 bases aligning to TRBD2. The TCR originated in a human donor with aplastic anemia. Specimen: sorted CD4+, CD8+, or CD8+CD57+ T cells (not recorded which) from PBMCs. CDR3 bases: TGTGCCAGCACCACGGCGGGGGGGAGGGAGCAGTACTTC. This codes for CASTTAGGREQYF.